These T cell receptor beta chains were read from a single sample in a study of blood T cell repertoires in COVID-19. This table comes from immunoSEQ multiplex PCR, and its TCRdb copy is limited to in-frame clones, with some not included. The sample carries about 310,000 clones, around 86% recorded once. Sample: peripheral blood. These receptors all come from a man between 45 and 60 years old with active or convalescent COVID-19. The CDR3 runs from the conserved cysteine through the conserved F or W. The D gene is left open where the match is weak. Some rows mark clone size as missing; the rest say once, few, many or name a class of expanded clone.

V: TRBV27
size: -
D: TRBD1
J: TRBJ1-6
DNA: TGTGCCAGCAGTTCCCCCGGGACAGGGGGGTATAATTCACCCCTCCACTTT
CDR3: CASSSPGTGGYNSPLHF

V: TRBV5-1
size: -
D: -
J: TRBJ2-6
DNA: TGCGCCAGCAGCTACCGTATGACAGCCGTTCAGGCTGGGGCCAACGTCCTGACTTTC
CDR3: CASSYRMTAVQAGANVLTF

V: TRBV29-1
size: -
D: -
J: TRBJ1-1
DNA: TGCAGCGCCACGGGGAGGGATAACACTGAAGCTTTCTTT
CDR3: CSATGRDNTEAFF

V: TRBV7-3
size: -
D: -
J: TRBJ2-5
DNA: TGTGCCAGCAGCCCCGGTGGGGCTGTGGAGACCCAGTACTTC
CDR3: CASSPGGAVETQYF

V: TRBV2
size: -
D: -
J: TRBJ1-5
DNA: TGTGCCAGCAGTGATCTGGCTGCCAATCAGCCCCAGCATTTT
CDR3: CASSDLAANQPQHF

V: TRBV28
size: -
D: TRBD2
J: TRBJ2-3
DNA: TGTGCCAGCAGTCTGGGGGGGGGAGGCACAGATACGCAGTATTTT
CDR3: CASSLGGGGTDTQYF

V: TRBV30
size: -
D: -
J: TRBJ1-2
DNA: TGTGCCTGGAGTTCAGACAGCCGCTATGGCTACACCTTC
CDR3: CAWSSDSRYGYTF

V: TRBV5-1
size: once
D: TRBD1
J: TRBJ2-5
DNA: TGCGCCAGCAGCTCGGGGTACAGGGGCCCGGAGACCCAGTACTTC
CDR3: CASSSGYRGPETQYF

V: TRBV15
size: -
D: TRBD1
J: TRBJ2-6
DNA: TGTGCCACCAGGGGTTCAGGGGGCTCTGGGGCCAACGTCCTGACTTTC
CDR3: CATRGSGGSGANVLTF

V: TRBV9
size: -
D: -
J: TRBJ2-7
DNA: TGTGCCAGCAGCCCAAACCCCACAGGGACCCACGAGCAGTACTTC
CDR3: CASSPNPTGTHEQYF

V: TRBV5-1
size: once
D: -
J: TRBJ1-2
DNA: TGCGCCAGCAGCTTGGATGCGAGTGGCTACACCTTC
CDR3: CASSLDASGYTF

V: TRBV27
size: once
D: -
J: TRBJ1-5
DNA: TGTGCCAGCAGTTACAGCTGGAATCAGCCCCAGCATTTT
CDR3: CASSYSWNQPQHF

V: TRBV7-2
size: once
D: TRBD1
J: TRBJ2-3
DNA: TGTGCCAGCAGTCCTAGGACAGGCTACAGCACAGATACGCAGTATTTT
CDR3: CASSPRTGYSTDTQYF

V: TRBV10-1
size: -
D: TRBD2
J: TRBJ2-5
DNA: TGCGCCAGCAGTGAATTAGCGGGAGGGCCGAGGGAGACCCAGTACTTC
CDR3: CASSELAGGPRETQYF

V: TRBV6-6
size: -
D: -
J: TRBJ1-4
DNA: TGTGCCAGCAGACCTTCGACTGGACAGCTTGTATTTTTT
CDR3: CASRPSTGQLVFF

V: TRBV9
size: -
D: -
J: TRBJ1-5
DNA: TGTGCCAGCAGCTCCGGACAACCCGGTAGCAATCAGCCCCAGCATTTT
CDR3: CASSSGQPGSNQPQHF

V: TRBV24-1
size: -
D: TRBD1
J: TRBJ2-1
DNA: TGTGCCACCAGTGAACCAGGGGGCGCGGTTAACAATGAGCAGTTCTTC
CDR3: CATSEPGGAVNNEQFF

V: TRBV5-6
size: -
D: -
J: TRBJ2-7
DNA: TGTGCCAGCAGCTTAAGGGGGATCGATTCCTACGAGCAGTACTTC
CDR3: CASSLRGIDSYEQYF

V: TRBV6-5
size: -
D: -
J: TRBJ1-1
DNA: TGTGCCAGCACCCTGGTGGCAGGGGCTGAGAAAGCTTTCTTT
CDR3: CASTLVAGAEKAFF

V: TRBV9
size: -
D: TRBD2
J: TRBJ2-1
DNA: TGTGCCAGCAGCCCACACTGGGGGGCTAGCGGGACGGGTGAGCAGTTCTTC
CDR3: CASSPHWGASGTGEQFF

V: TRBV28
size: -
D: -
J: TRBJ2-7
DNA: TGTGCCAGCAGTTTAAAGGGACTCAAGTACGAGCAGTACTTC
CDR3: CASSLKGLKYEQYF

V: TRBV28
size: -
D: TRBD1
J: TRBJ1-1
DNA: TGTGCCAGCACGATCCCTGGACAGGGTAGAAACACTGAAGCTTTCTTT
CDR3: CASTIPGQGRNTEAFF

V: TRBV30
size: -
D: -
J: TRBJ1-4
DNA: TGTGCCTGGAGTCGTACCCAGCGGGGTGAAAAACTGTTTTTT
CDR3: CAWSRTQRGEKLFF

V: TRBV15
size: -
D: -
J: TRBJ1-2
DNA: TGTGCCACCAGCAGAACGGGGAACTATGGCTACACCTTC
CDR3: CATSRTGNYGYTF

V: TRBV14
size: -
D: -
J: TRBJ2-5
DNA: TGTGCCAGCAGCTTCCGGACAGTCCCTTTCCAAGAGACCCAGTACTTC
CDR3: CASSFRTVPFQETQYF

V: TRBV5-6
size: -
D: TRBD1
J: TRBJ1-2
DNA: TGTGCCAGCAGCTCCGCGGGACAGACCTCTTCCTATGGCTACACCTTC
CDR3: CASSSAGQTSSYGYTF

V: TRBV7-8
size: -
D: TRBD2
J: TRBJ2-3
DNA: TGTGCCAGCAGCCCCCCTAGCGGGGGTGCATATTTT
CDR3: CASSPPSGGAYF

V: TRBV4-3
size: -
D: -
J: TRBJ1-2
DNA: TGCGCCAGCAGCCAAAATGGCGGGGGGAACTATGGCTACACCTTC
CDR3: CASSQNGGGNYGYTF

V: TRBV10-3
size: -
D: TRBD1
J: TRBJ2-6
DNA: TGTGCCACGGACAGGGATCCTGGGGCCAACGTCCTGACTTTC
CDR3: CATDRDPGANVLTF

V: TRBV11-2
size: -
D: -
J: TRBJ2-7
DNA: TGTGCCAGCAGCTTAGGACTGGACTCCTACGAGCAGTACTTC
CDR3: CASSLGLDSYEQYF

V: TRBV30
size: -
D: TRBD1
J: TRBJ1-2
DNA: TGTGCCTGGAAGGACGGACAGGGAGACTATGGCTACACCTTC
CDR3: CAWKDGQGDYGYTF

V: TRBV10-3
size: -
D: TRBD1
J: TRBJ1-4
DNA: TGTGCCATCAGTAAGACAGGGGGAAGTGAAAAACTGTTTTTT
CDR3: CAISKTGGSEKLFF

V: TRBV19
size: -
D: -
J: TRBJ1-5
DNA: TGTGCCAGTAGTACCCTACAGGGTCGAAAAAGTCAGCCCCAGCATTTT
CDR3: CASSTLQGRKSQPQHF

V: TRBV18
size: -
D: -
J: TRBJ1-1
DNA: TGTGCCAGCTCACGGGGGGACGGGAACACTGAAGCTTTCTTT
CDR3: CASSRGDGNTEAFF

V: TRBV28
size: -
D: -
J: TRBJ1-3
DNA: TGTGCCAGCACGCAGGGTTACTCTGGAAACACCATATATTTT
CDR3: CASTQGYSGNTIYF

V: TRBV3-1/TRBV3-2
size: -
D: -
J: TRBJ1-5
DNA: TGTGCCAGCAGCCAAGACACAGGCCGTCATCAGCCCCAGCATTTT
CDR3: CASSQDTGRHQPQHF

V: TRBV5-6
size: -
D: -
J: TRBJ1-2
DNA: TGTGCCAGCAGCCAGGACAACGATTATGGCTACACCTTC
CDR3: CASSQDNDYGYTF

V: TRBV10-3
size: -
D: TRBD2
J: TRBJ2-2
DNA: TGTGCCATCAGCGTAGCGGGGGGCGCCACGAACACCGGGGAGCTGTTTTTT
CDR3: CAISVAGGATNTGELFF

V: TRBV5-1
size: -
D: -
J: TRBJ2-3
DNA: TGCGCCAGCAGCTTGGGGCTAGCTGGCGATACGCAGTATTTT
CDR3: CASSLGLAGDTQYF

V: TRBV19
size: -
D: TRBD2
J: TRBJ2-7
DNA: TGTGCCAGTAGTACACCCAGCGGGACCTACGAGCAGTACTTC
CDR3: CASSTPSGTYEQYF